This T cell receptor beta chain derives from a study of blood T cell repertoires in COVID-19. Study as a whole: COVID-19 samples collected from the United States, Italy and Spain covered acute and convalescent phases.

In assigning cohorts, the study relied on participant-reported clinical history. CDR1 and CDR2 (germline): SGHTA, FQGNSA. This CDR3 is 15 amino acids long. J was trimmed by 6 bases and V by 1 base; bases with no gene match: 7. Here immunoSEQ multiplex PCR was the method, and the copy in TCRdb shows in-frame clones only, minus some. The data contain approximately 210,000 clones, around 86% of them singletons. The sample holds one count of this clone. This rearrangement joins TRBV7-2 to TRBJ2-7; 9 bases line up with TRBD1. This TCR came from a woman in her fifties or sixties with acute COVID-19. Sequencing was done on a sample of PBMCs or T cells enriched from blood (not recorded which). The CDR3 loop reads CASSLDSGTGTEQYF. The CDR3 DNA reads as TGTGCCAGCAGCTTAGATAGTGGGACAGGGACCGAGCAGTACTTC.